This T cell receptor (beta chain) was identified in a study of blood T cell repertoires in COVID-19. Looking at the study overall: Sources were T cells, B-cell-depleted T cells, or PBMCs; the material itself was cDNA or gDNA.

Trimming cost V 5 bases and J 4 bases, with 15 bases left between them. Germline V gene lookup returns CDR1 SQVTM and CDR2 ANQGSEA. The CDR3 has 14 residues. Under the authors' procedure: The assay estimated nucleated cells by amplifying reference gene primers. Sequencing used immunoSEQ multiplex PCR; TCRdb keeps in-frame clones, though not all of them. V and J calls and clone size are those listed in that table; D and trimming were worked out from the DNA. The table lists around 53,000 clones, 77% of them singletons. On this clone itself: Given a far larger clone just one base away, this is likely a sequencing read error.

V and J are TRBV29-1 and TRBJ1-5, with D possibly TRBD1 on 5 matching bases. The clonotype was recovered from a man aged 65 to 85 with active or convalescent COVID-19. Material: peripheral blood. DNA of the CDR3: TGCAGCGTTATCCAGGGAAGTGGGAATCAGCCCCAGCATTTT. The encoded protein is CSVIQGSGNQPQHF.